The 5 T cell receptor beta chains listed next were all sequenced from one sample in a study of control samples from healthy donors and cancer patients. Libraries were prepared by immunoSEQ multiplex PCR; TCRdb keeps only in-frame clonotypes and omits some of them. The sample consists of about 150,000 clones, around 95% of them appearing once. Sequenced sample: blood. The receptors derive from a man aged 40-50 years in good health.

The chain uses TRBV28 and TRBJ1-2; D remains unclear. This CDR3 comprises 13 residues. Germline V CDR1 and CDR2: MDHEN, SYDVKM. Between the trimmed V and J ends, which lost 2 bases and 6 bases, there was a span of 10 bases. In DNA form, the CDR3 reads TGTGCCAGCAGTTTACTCCCAGGTGATGGCTACACCTTC. It yields the protein CASSLLPGDGYTF.

V is TRBV9 and J is TRBJ2-3; 8 nucleotides line up with TRBD1. The V gene end was trimmed by 0 bases and the J gene end by 1 base; junction bases not matched to a gene: 4. The length of the CDR3 is 16 residues. Per germline, CDR1 SGDLS and CDR2 YYNGEE. CDR3 protein: CASSVAQGQGTDTQYF. CDR3 in DNA: TGTGCCAGCAGCGTAGCCCAGGGACAGGGCACAGATACGCAGTATTTT.

The V gene is TRBV9, the J gene TRBJ2-1; 12 bases are shared with TRBD2. V lost 4 bases, J lost 6 bases, and 8 bases stayed unmatched. The CDR3 totals 16 residues. Germline CDR1 is SGDLS and CDR2 is YYNGEE. CDR3 DNA sequence: TGTGCCAGCAGCCCTCGGACTAGCGGGGTGACCAATGAGCAGTTCTTC. Protein: CASSPRTSGVTNEQFF.

V usage is TRBV28 and J usage is TRBJ2-3; the match to TRBD1 covers 7 bases. The J segment lost 0 bases and the V segment lost 5 bases, leaving 8 bases of the junction unmatched. Germline-derived CDR1 and CDR2 are MDHEN and SYDVKM. The CDR3 consists of 16 residues. The CDR3: CASSGADRQSTDTQYF. DNA of the CDR3: TGTGCCAGCAGTGGTGCGGACAGGCAAAGCACAGATACGCAGTATTTT. The entire variable domain, with the rest obtained from reference TRBV28 and TRBJ2-3, is as follows: DVKVTQSSRYLVKRTGEKVFLECVQDMDHENMFWYRQDPGLGLRLIYFSYDVKMKEKGDIPEGYSVSREKKERFSLILESASTNQTSMYLCASSGADRQSTDTQYFGPGTRLTVL.

This clone was seen only once. The V and J genes are TRBV7-9 and TRBJ2-3; maybe TRBD1 (5 bases). Germline CDR1 and CDR2: SEHNR and FQNEAQ (reference sequence). This CDR3 is 15 amino acids long. The V and J ends lost 4 bases and 0 bases respectively, with 11 bases between them. CDR3 sequence reads: CASSSLTDSTDTQYF. In nucleotides, the CDR3 is TGTGCCAGCAGCTCCTTGACAGATAGCACAGATACGCAGTATTTT. Filled out from reference TRBV7-9 and TRBJ2-3, the complete variable domain reads DTGVSQNPRHKITKRGQNVTFRCDPISEHNRLYWYRQTLGQGPEFLTYFQNEAQLEKSRLLSDRFSAERPKGSFSTLEIQRTEQGDSAMYLCASSSLTDSTDTQYFGPGTRLTVL.